The TCR beta chain under discussion was sequenced for a study of CD8+CD57+ T cells in acquired aplastic anemia (dated by TCRdb to the late 2010s). At the level of the whole study: A mean of approximately 3 ug of DNA, ranging from 0.2 to 27.4 ug, was extracted from sorted CD4+ and CD8+ cells. CD8+CD57+ expansion was defined as a frequency above the mean frequency observed in healthy subjects.

About this clonotype: The antigen it recognizes is unknown. No base-level quality is on record; no much larger clone is a single base apart.

Broad study findings and their caveats: Between patients and healthy controls, no significant difference in CD8+ Simpson's diversity was found (P=0.060). Although roughly 29 CD8+ CDR3 sequences were shared by patients and controls, these sequences appeared highly expressed in patients and within the immunodominant clones of patients.

TCR beta VDJ combination and CDR3 sequence profiling used genomic DNA as the template. An Illumina HiSeq 2000 was the platform used for TCR repertoire sequencing. As for how the authors treated the data: Repertoire assessment relied on Simpson's diversity index, CDR3 size and DJ length profiles, and TRBV/TRBJ rearrangement plots. Whichever DNA sequence was most abundant in the deep sequencing data was defined as the immunodominant clone. CDR3 amino acid sequences were screened for sharing across subjects and compared with published repertoires and the VDJdb database. TCRdb reprocessing: public reads trimmed at Q25 with fastp, clones called with MiXCR, in-frame beta chains kept. Identical CDR3 proteins give one entry, which carries the most common genes and DNA. The V and J calls reflect TCRdb's pipeline rather than the authors' work. For this sample there are about 260,000 distinct CDR3 sequences; roughly 82% appear just once. The ten top clones hold 40% to 50% of the sample.

CDR1 LNHNV and CDR2 YYDKDF were looked up in the germline V gene (reference sequence). The cysteine opens and the phenylalanine closes a CDR3 of 19 amino acids. Only CDR3 DNA remains: 57 bases, in frame from the first base. Trimming costs V 0 bases and J 0 bases, and their ends lie 15 bases apart. Flow cytometry had shown CD8+CD57+ cell expansion in the patients selected for sequencing. Every patient had a diagnosis of severe acquired aplastic anemia based on International Study of Aplastic Anemia and Agranulocytosis and Camitta criteria. No patient had received any therapy when blood was sampled. The study deep-sequenced TCR repertoires of sorted CD4+ and CD8+ blood T cells from severe aplastic anemia patients and healthy subjects. Patients were enrolled under clinicaltrials.gov protocols 00001620, 01623167, 00001397, 00071045, 00081523 and 00961064 in the USA. Ficoll-Paque density gradient centrifugation was used to isolate peripheral blood mononuclear cells. Before DNA extraction, CD4+ and CD8+ T cells were sorted by FACS or by magnetic beads.

The sequence is built from TRBV15 and TRBJ1-6, with TRBD1 perhaps the D gene, on 5 matching bases. The material sequenced was sorted CD4+, CD8+, or CD8+CD57+ T cells (not recorded which) from PBMCs. The receptor's source is a human donor with aplastic anemia. This receptor has the CDR3 CATSRDRGSDPSYNSPLHF. The bases read TGTGCCACCAGCAGAGATCGGGGCAGCGATCCCTCCTATAATTCACCCCTCCACTTT.